This T cell receptor beta chain was recorded in a study of cytomegalovirus exposure and HLA in healthy donors. Turning to this clone: As yet, its antigen is unknown.

This CDR3 has 18 amino acids. Germline loops: CDR1 SGHNT, CDR2 YYREEE (reference sequence). Trimming removed 3 bases from V and 0 bases from J; junction bases left unmatched: 4. General observations from the study: A list of more than 150 TCR beta chains associated with cytomegalovirus was given.

The PCR made use of 60 Vbeta and 13 Jbeta primers. Clones were sequenced by immunoSEQ multiplex PCR, and TCRdb holds only the in-frame ones, with some missing. Across 60,000 or so clones, the top ten clones capture approximately 8.9% of the sample. The chain couples TRBV5-4 to TRBJ2-3, with TRBD2 identical over 16 bases. The origin of this receptor is a man aged 50-60 years in good health and CMV-seropositive. What was sequenced was PBMCs. Here the CDR3 DNA reads TGTGCCAGCAGCTCCCCGGGACTAGCGGGAGGGAGCACAGATACGCAGTATTTT. Protein sequence: CASSSPGLAGGSTDTQYF. The complete variable domain, with remaining parts taken from reference TRBV5-4 and TRBJ2-3, reads ETGVTQSPTHLIKTRGQQVTLRCSSQSGHNTVSWYQQALGQGPQFIFQYYREEENGRGNFPPRFSGLQFPNYSSELNVNALELDDSALYLCASSSPGLAGGSTDTQYFGPGTRLTVL.